These 4 T cell receptor beta chains share one sample of origin, sequenced in a study of cytomegalovirus exposure and HLA in healthy donors. The PCR ran on 60 Vbeta and 13 Jbeta primers. TCRdb's copy holds only in-frame clones and misses some; the assay was immunoSEQ multiplex PCR. Of about 170,000 clones in the sample, roughly 80% were seen once. The sample was PBMCs. The receptors shown here come from a female donor in good health and CMV-seronegative.

This chain joins TRBV9 and TRBJ2-1, with 9 bases aligning to TRBD1. This CDR3 comprises 17 residues. Trimming removed 4 bases from V and 9 bases from J; junction bases left unmatched: 17. CDR1 and CDR2 from the germline V gene are SGDLS and YYNGEE. CDR3 DNA: TGTGCCAGCAGCCCTCGGGGGGACAGGGCAAGAGTCGGTGAGCAGTTCTTC. Its protein product is CASSPRGDRARVGEQFF.

The chain uses TRBV10-2 and TRBJ1-1; possible D gene TRBD1, 6 bases. Germline assignment: CDR1 WSHSY and CDR2 SAAADI. Trimming shortened V by 7 bases and J by 1 base, and 13 bases separated the two germline ends. There are 14 residues in the CDR3. CDR3 nucleotide sequence: TGCGCCAGCAACTTACAGGGCAAGAACACTGAAGCTTTCTTT. Encoded protein: CASNLQGKNTEAFF.

The chain recombines TRBV10-3 with TRBJ1-2, with 7 bases that match TRBD1. After removal of 11 bases from V and 6 bases from J, the junction contained 12 bases not matched to a gene. Germline V CDR1 and CDR2: ENHRY, SYGVKD. This CDR3 region has 13 residues. This CDR3 reads CASGTEEEDGYTF. CDR3 nucleotides: TGTGCCTCGGGGACAGAAGAGGAGGATGGCTACACCTTC.

Remarks on this clone: The sample holds other DNA sequences that translate to the same CDR3. The J gene is TRBJ1-4, the V gene TRBV5-1; 10 bases fit TRBD1. J was trimmed by 6 bases and V by 0 bases; bases with no gene match: 2. This CDR3 contains 15 residues. Germline values: CDR1 SGHRS, CDR2 YFSETQ. The DNA for the CDR3 is TGCGCCAGCAGCTTGGCTGGGACAGGGGATGAAAAACTGTTTTTT. Protein: CASSLAGTGDEKLFF.